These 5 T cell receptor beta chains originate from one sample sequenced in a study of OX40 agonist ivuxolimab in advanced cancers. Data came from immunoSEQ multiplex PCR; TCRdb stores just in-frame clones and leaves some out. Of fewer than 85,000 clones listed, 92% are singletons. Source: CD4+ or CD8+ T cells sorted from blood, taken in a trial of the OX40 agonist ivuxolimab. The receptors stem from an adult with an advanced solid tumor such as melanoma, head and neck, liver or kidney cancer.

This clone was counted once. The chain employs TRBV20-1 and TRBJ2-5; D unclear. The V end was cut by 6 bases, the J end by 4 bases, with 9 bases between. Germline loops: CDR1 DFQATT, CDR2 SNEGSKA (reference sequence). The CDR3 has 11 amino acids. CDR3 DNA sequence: TGCAGTGCCACATATGGAGAGACCCAGTACTTC. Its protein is CSATYGETQYF.

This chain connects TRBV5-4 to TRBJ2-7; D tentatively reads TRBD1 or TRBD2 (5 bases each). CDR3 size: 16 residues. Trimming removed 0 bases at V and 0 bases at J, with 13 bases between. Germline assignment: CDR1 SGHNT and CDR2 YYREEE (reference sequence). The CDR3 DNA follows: TGTGCCAGCAGCTTGGCCGGGACGTCGGACTCCTACGAGCAGTACTTC. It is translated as CASSLAGTSDSYEQYF. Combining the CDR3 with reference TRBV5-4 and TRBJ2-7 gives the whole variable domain ETGVTQSPTHLIKTRGQQVTLRCSSQSGHNTVSWYQQALGQGPQFIFQYYREEENGRGNFPPRFSGLQFPNYSSELNVNALELDDSALYLCASSLAGTSDSYEQYFGPGTRLTVT.

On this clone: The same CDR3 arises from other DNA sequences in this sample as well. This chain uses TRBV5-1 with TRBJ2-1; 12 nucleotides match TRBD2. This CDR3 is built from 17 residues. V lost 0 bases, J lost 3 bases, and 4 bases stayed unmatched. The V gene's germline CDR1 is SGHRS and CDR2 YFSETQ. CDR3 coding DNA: TGCGCCAGCAGCTTGGTCCTAGCGGGAGGGCTCTACAATGAGCAGTTCTTC. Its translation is CASSLVLAGGLYNEQFF.

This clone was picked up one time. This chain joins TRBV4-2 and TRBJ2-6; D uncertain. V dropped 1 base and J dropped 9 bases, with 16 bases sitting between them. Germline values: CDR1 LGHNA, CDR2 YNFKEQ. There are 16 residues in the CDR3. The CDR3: CASSQGDSLVGNVLTF. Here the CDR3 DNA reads TGTGCCAGCAGCCAAGGGGATAGTCTGGTCGGCAACGTCCTGACTTTC.

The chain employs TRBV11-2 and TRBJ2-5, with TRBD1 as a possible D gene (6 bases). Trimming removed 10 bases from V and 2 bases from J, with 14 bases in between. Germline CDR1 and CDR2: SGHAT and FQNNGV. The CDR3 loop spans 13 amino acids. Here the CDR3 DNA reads TGTGCCACCGGAAGGGGGAATCAAGAGACCCAGTACTTC. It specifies CATGRGNQETQYF.